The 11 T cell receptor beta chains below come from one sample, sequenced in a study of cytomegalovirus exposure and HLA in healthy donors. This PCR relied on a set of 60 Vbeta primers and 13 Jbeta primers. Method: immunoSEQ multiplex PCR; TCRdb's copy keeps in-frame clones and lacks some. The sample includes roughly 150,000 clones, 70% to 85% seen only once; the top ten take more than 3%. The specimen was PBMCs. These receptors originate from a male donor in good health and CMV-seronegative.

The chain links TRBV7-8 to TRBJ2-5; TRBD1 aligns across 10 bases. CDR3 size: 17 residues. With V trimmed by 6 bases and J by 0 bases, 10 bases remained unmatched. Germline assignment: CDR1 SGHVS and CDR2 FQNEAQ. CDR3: CASSSPRDRGHQETQYF. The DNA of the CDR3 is TGTGCCAGCAGTTCTCCCCGGGACAGGGGCCACCAAGAGACCCAGTACTTC.

DNA of the CDR3: TGTGCCAGCAGCCGAGACAGGGACCAAGAGACCCAGTACTTC. Protein: CASSRDRDQETQYF. This rearrangement joins TRBV7-9 to TRBJ2-5; 7 bases map to TRBD1. Unmatched junction bases numbered 3, after V lost 5 bases and J lost 0 bases. Germline V gives CDR1 SEHNR, CDR2 FQNEAQ (reference sequence). The CDR3 covers 14 residues.

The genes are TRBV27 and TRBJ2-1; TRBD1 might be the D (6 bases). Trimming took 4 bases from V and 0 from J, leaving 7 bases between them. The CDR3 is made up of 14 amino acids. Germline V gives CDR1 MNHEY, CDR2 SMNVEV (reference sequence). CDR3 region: CASSSDSSYNEQFF. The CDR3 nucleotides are TGTGCCAGCAGTTCGGACAGCTCCTACAATGAGCAGTTCTTC.

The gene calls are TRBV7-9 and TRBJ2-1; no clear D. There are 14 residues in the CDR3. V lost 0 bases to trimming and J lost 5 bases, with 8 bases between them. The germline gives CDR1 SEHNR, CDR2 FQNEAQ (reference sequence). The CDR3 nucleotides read TGTGCCAGCAGCTTAGCGGGCTTACACAATGAGCAGTTCTTC. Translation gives CASSLAGLHNEQFF.

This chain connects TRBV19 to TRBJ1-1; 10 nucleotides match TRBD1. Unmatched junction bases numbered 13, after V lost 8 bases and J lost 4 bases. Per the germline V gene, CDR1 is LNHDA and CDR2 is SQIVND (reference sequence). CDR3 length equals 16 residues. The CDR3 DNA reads TGTGCCAGTCGAACCGGGACAGGGGTCTTGGGCACTGAAGCTTTCTTT. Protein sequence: CASRTGTGVLGTEAFF.

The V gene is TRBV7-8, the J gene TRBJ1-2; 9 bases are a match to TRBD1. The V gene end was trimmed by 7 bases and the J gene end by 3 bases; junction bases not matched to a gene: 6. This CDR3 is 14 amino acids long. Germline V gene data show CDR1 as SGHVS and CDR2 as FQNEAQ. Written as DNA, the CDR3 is TGTGCCAGCACGAGTCGGGACAGGGACTATGGCTACACCTTC. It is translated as CASTSRDRDYGYTF. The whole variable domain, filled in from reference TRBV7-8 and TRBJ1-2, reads GAGVSQSPRYKVAKRGQDVALRCDPISGHVSLFWYQQALGQGPEFLTYFQNEAQLDKSGLPSDRFFAERPEGSVSTLKIQRTQQEDSAVYLCASTSRDRDYGYTFGSGTRLTVV.

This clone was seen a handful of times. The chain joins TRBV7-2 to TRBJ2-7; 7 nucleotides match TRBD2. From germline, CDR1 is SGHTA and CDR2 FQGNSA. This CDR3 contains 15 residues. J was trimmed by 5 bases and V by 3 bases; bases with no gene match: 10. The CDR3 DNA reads TGTGCCAGCAGCTTTTGGCAGGGAGGGGTGGACGAGCAGTACTTC. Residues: CASSFWQGGVDEQYF.

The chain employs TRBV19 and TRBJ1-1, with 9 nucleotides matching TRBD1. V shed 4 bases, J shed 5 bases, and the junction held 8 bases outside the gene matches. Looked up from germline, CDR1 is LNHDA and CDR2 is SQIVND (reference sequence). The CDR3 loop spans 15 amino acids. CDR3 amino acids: CASSNKGQGATEAFF. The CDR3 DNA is TGTGCCAGTAGTAATAAGGGACAGGGCGCAACTGAAGCTTTCTTT. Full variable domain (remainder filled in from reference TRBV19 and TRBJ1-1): DGGITQSPKYLFRKEGQNVTLSCEQNLNHDAMYWYRQDPGQGLRLIYYSQIVNDFQKGDIAEGYSVSREKKESFPLTVTSAQKNPTAFYLCASSNKGQGATEAFFGQGTRLTVV.

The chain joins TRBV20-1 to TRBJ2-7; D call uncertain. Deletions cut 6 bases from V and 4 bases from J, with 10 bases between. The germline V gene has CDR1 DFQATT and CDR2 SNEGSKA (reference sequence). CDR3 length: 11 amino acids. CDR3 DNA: TGCAGTGCGACAACCCTATACGAGCAGTACTTC. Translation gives CSATTLYEQYF.

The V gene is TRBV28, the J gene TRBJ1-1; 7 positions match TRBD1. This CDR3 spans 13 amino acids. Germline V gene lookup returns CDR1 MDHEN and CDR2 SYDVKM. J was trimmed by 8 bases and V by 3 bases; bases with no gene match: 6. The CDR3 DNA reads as TGTGCCAGCAGTTTGCGGGGACAGTCAGAAGCTTTCTTT. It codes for CASSLRGQSEAFF.

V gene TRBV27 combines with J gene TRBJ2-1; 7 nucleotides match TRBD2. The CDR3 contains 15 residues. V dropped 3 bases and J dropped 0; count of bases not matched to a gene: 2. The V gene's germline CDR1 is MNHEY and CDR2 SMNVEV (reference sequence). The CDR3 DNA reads TGTGCCAGCAGTTTGGGAGGGAGCTCCTACAATGAGCAGTTCTTC. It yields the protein CASSLGGSSYNEQFF.